Each of the 32 T cell receptor beta chains below was sequenced from the same sample in a study of T cell responses to AZD1222 COVID-19 vaccine (dated by TCRdb to 2020 to 2023). The library came from the immunoSEQ multiplex PCR assay. TCRdb limited this immuneACCESS table to in-frame rearrangements with V and J called. A share of clones is missing; checked studies link under half to unresolved V genes, and the rest is unexplained. Counted in this sample were roughly 130,000 clones; 88% of them appeared once. Of the sample, 7.6% falls within the top ten clones. Sample time point, as interpreted from the label and publication: baseline before first vaccination. This specimen consisted of peripheral blood, obtained on day 0 of AZD1222 vaccination. These receptors came from an adult in good health.

This clone has just one count. The chain uses TRBV3-1 (or the pseudogene TRBV3-2) and TRBJ1-4; D uncertain. Trimming cost V 1 base and J 7 bases, with 13 bases left between them. In germline, CDR1 is LGHDT, CDR2 YNNKEL (reference sequence). This CDR3 is 15 amino acids long. This CDR3 reads CASSQATPQSEKLFF. The DNA of the CDR3 is TGTGCCAGCAGCCAAGCGACCCCGCAGAGTGAAAAACTGTTTTTT.

V is TRBV6-5 and J is TRBJ1-5; TRBD1 might be the D (5 bases). This CDR3 is 14 amino acids long. With 6 bases removed from V and 4 bases from J, the gap between germline ends came to 13 bases. Germline-derived CDR1 and CDR2 are MNHEY and SVGAGI. The CDR3 here is CASRGRQPNQPQHF. The CDR3, as DNA: TGTGCCAGCAGAGGTAGACAGCCAAATCAGCCCCAGCATTTT.

The chain has TRBV9 and TRBJ1-6; 10 nucleotides match TRBD1. CDR3 length equals 15 residues. The ends lost 3 bases at V and 8 bases at J; junction bases unmatched: 5. Germline V gene data show CDR1 as SGDLS and CDR2 as YYNGEE. The CDR3 coding sequence is TGTGCCAGCAGCGCGGGACAGGGGAAGCATTCACCCCTCCACTTT. This codes for CASSAGQGKHSPLHF.

The CDR3 DNA is TGTGCTAGTAAAGTTACTAGCGTGGCCTACGAGCAGTACTTC. Protein sequence: CASKVTSVAYEQYF. The rearrangement joins TRBV12-5 to TRBJ2-7; 7 positions match TRBD2. This CDR3 spans 14 amino acids. Trimming at V came to 8 bases and at J to 2 bases, leaving 9 bases not matched to a gene. CDR1 and CDR2 (germline): LGHNT, FRNRAP.

The chain couples TRBV30 to TRBJ1-2, with D unresolved. The V gene lost 1 base and the J gene lost 4 bases, with 13 bases spanning the gap. The CDR3 loop spans 14 amino acids. Looked up from germline, CDR1 is GTSNPN and CDR2 is SVGIG (reference sequence). The CDR3 DNA sequence: TGTGCCTGGAGTGAGGTTTTTGGACCCTATGGCTACACCTTC. It translates to CAWSEVFGPYGYTF.

The chain links TRBV28 to TRBJ2-1; 12 bases match TRBD2. The CDR3 loop spans 16 amino acids. The J segment lost 4 bases and the V segment lost 4 bases, leaving 5 bases of the junction unmatched. Germline V gene sequence: CDR1 MDHEN, CDR2 SYDVKM. CDR3 protein: CASSSPTSGSYNEQFF. CDR3 coding DNA: TGTGCCAGCAGTTCCCCGACTAGCGGGAGTTACAATGAGCAGTTCTTC.

This clone appeared a single time. This chain connects TRBV4-3 to TRBJ2-1, with TRBD2 matching over 9 bases. The CDR3 has 16 residues. Germline lookup yields CDR1 LGHNA and CDR2 YSLEER. The trim removed 0 bases at V and 8 bases at J, leaving 8 bases unmatched. CDR3 in amino acids: CASSQDWLAGDYEQFF. The CDR3 DNA follows: TGCGCCAGCAGCCAAGATTGGTTAGCGGGAGATTATGAGCAGTTCTTC.

The rearrangement uses TRBV5-1 and TRBJ1-1; 8 nucleotides match TRBD1. Trimming cost V 1 base and J 2 bases; bases outside gene matches: 4. Per germline, CDR1 SGHRS and CDR2 YFSETQ. This CDR3 spans 15 amino acids. DNA of the CDR3: TGCGCCAGCAGCTTGTTAGGACAGGGCAACACTGAAGCTTTCTTT. Translating it yields CASSLLGQGNTEAFF.

V gene TRBV3-1 (or the pseudogene TRBV3-2) combines with J gene TRBJ2-3; D gene ambiguous. This CDR3 region has 14 residues. Per germline, CDR1 LGHDT and CDR2 YNNKEL (reference sequence). Trimming pared 0 bases from V and 1 base from J, leaving 5 bases between. CDR3 region: CASSQDIGTDTQYF. Here the CDR3 DNA reads TGTGCCAGCAGCCAAGACATCGGCACAGATACGCAGTATTTT.

The V and J genes are TRBV3-1 (or the pseudogene TRBV3-2) and TRBJ1-2, with a weak D call TRBD1 (6 bases). Germline lookup yields CDR1 LGHDT and CDR2 YNNKEL (reference sequence). The V end was cut by 2 bases, the J end by 7 bases, with 17 bases between. The CDR3 length is 15 residues. The CDR3 here is CASSQPRGGASGYTF. The CDR3 region has the DNA TGTGCCAGCAGCCAACCGAGGGGGGGGGCAAGTGGCTACACCTTC.

The rearrangement uses TRBV30 and TRBJ1-4; 7 bases align to TRBD1. The V gene's germline CDR1 is GTSNPN and CDR2 SVGIG (reference sequence). Trimming took 1 base from V and 0 from J; bases not matched to a gene: 2. The CDR3 runs 15 residues. CDR3 in amino acids: CAWSGGQATNEKLFF. Here the CDR3 DNA reads TGTGCCTGGAGTGGTGGACAGGCAACTAATGAAAAACTGTTTTTT.

This rearrangement joins TRBV2 to TRBJ1-5; 9 positions agree with TRBD1. The CDR3 totals 16 residues. V shed 8 bases, J shed 2 bases, and the junction held 10 bases outside the gene matches. CDR1 SNHLY and CDR2 FYNNEI come from the germline V gene. The CDR3: CASESGQGRGNQPQHF. The CDR3 DNA sequence: TGTGCCAGCGAATCCGGACAGGGGAGGGGCAATCAGCCCCAGCATTTT.

The chain uses TRBV6-5 and TRBJ2-3; D gene unclear. CDR1 and CDR2 from the germline V gene are MNHEY and SVGAGI. V was cut by 8 bases and J by 8 bases, with 14 bases left in between. This CDR3 is 12 amino acids long. In DNA form, the CDR3 reads TGTGCCAGCGTTTATAGCTCGGGTACGCAGTATTTT. Its translation: CASVYSSGTQYF.

This chain uses TRBV10-2 with TRBJ1-3, with D possibly matching TRBD1 (6 bases). The CDR3 totals 15 residues. V was shortened by 2 bases and J by 3 bases, with 11 bases between the two germline ends. Germline loops: CDR1 WSHSY, CDR2 SAAADI. Written as DNA, the CDR3 is TGCGCCAGCAGTGAGGTGGGGGCAGGTGGAAACACCATATATTTT. It translates to CASSEVGAGGNTIYF.

The chain carries TRBV7-3 and TRBJ2-1, with TRBD2 matching over 11 bases. The CDR3 runs 19 residues. Trimming removed 4 bases from V and 0 bases from J; junction bases left unmatched: 11. From germline, CDR1 is SGHTA and CDR2 FQGTGA. This chain's CDR3 is CASSSGPASGGSSYNEQFF. In nucleotides, the CDR3 is TGTGCCAGCAGCTCGGGGCCGGCTAGCGGGGGGAGCTCCTACAATGAGCAGTTCTTC.

This clone was detected a few times. V is TRBV6-5 and J is TRBJ1-5; no clear D. From germline, CDR1 is MNHEY and CDR2 SVGAGI. V was cut by 5 bases and J by 4 bases, with 15 bases left in between. The CDR3 is made up of 15 amino acids. The CDR3 sequence: CASSPDSLGNQPQHF. CDR3 nucleotide sequence: TGTGCCAGCAGTCCAGACTCACTAGGGAATCAGCCCCAGCATTTT.

The chain recombines TRBV10-1 with TRBJ2-3; D may match TRBD1 or TRBD2 (7 bases each). The CDR3 has 16 amino acids. Trimming shortened V by 6 bases and J by 3 bases, and 19 bases separated the two germline ends. The germline V gene encodes CDR1 WNHNN and CDR2 SYGVQD (reference sequence). Written as DNA, the CDR3 is TGCGCCAGCAGCCCCGGGACCAGGGGGGGTACAGATACGCAGTATTTT. This sequence encodes CASSPGTRGGTDTQYF.

This chain links TRBV7-2 with TRBJ1-1; 8 bases fit TRBD1. Germline V CDR1 and CDR2: SGHTA, FQGNSA. V shed 5 bases and J 6 bases; nucleotides not matched to a gene: 11. The CDR3 runs 15 residues. CDR3 region: CASSLARTGGAEAFF. Written as DNA, the CDR3 is TGTGCCAGCAGCCTTGCCCGCACAGGGGGGGCTGAAGCTTTCTTT.

The V call is TRBV5-6, the J call TRBJ2-7; TRBD1 agrees at 9 bases. CDR1 is SGHDT, CDR2 YYEEEE, per germline. This CDR3 is built from 14 residues. This CDR3 reads CAAWADRGCREQYF. CDR3 in DNA: TGTGCAGCTTGGGCGGACAGGGGATGTAGAGAGCAGTACTTC.

The chain links TRBV2 to TRBJ2-1; 8 bases are a match to TRBD1. This CDR3 region has 12 residues. The J segment lost 8 bases and the V segment lost 6 bases, leaving 3 bases of the junction unmatched. CDR1 is SNHLY, CDR2 FYNNEI, per germline. CDR3 bases: TGTGCCAGCAGAACACAGGGGGATGAGCAGTTCTTC. It codes for CASRTQGDEQFF.

The V call is TRBV3-1 (or the pseudogene TRBV3-2), the J call TRBJ2-3; 7 bases agree with TRBD1. V shed 0 bases and J 3 bases; nucleotides not matched to a gene: 9. The germline V gene has CDR1 LGHDT and CDR2 YNNKEL (reference sequence). The CDR3 is 17 amino acids. The CDR3 DNA sequence: TGTGCCAGCAGCCAAGATTTGGGCAGGGGGACAACAGATACGCAGTATTTT. Amino acid sequence: CASSQDLGRGTTDTQYF.

The chain employs TRBV24-1 and TRBJ2-5, with a tentative D call TRBD1 (5 bases). V was clipped by 3 bases and J by 5 bases, with 18 bases between them. CDR3 length: 16 amino acids. Germline lookup yields CDR1 KGHDR and CDR2 SFDVKD. CDR3: CATSDPAGKVGETQYF. In DNA, the CDR3 is TGTGCCACCAGTGATCCCGCAGGGAAGGTCGGGGAGACCCAGTACTTC.

V gene TRBV25-1 combines with J gene TRBJ2-2; 7 bases map to TRBD2. From germline, CDR1 is MGHDK and CDR2 SYGVNS. CDR3 length: 16 amino acids. The junction had 14 bases not matched to a gene; V was cut back by 6 bases and J by 7 bases. The CDR3 region is CASSGKASGLDGELFF. CDR3 in DNA: TGTGCCAGCAGCGGAAAGGCTAGCGGTTTGGACGGGGAGCTGTTTTTT.

On this clone: The junction departs from the called germline gene at one end, perhaps through a read error. The rearrangement links TRBV3-1 (or the pseudogene TRBV3-2) to TRBJ1-4; D perhaps matches TRBD1 (5 bases). This CDR3 region has 12 residues. Germline V gives CDR1 LGHDT, CDR2 YNNKEL (reference sequence). The CDR3: CASSPNGGTTVF. Written as DNA, the CDR3 is TGTGCCAGCAGCCCGAATGGGGGTACAACTGTTTTT.

This CDR3 reads CATSNRDYTDTQYF. CDR3 bases: TGTGCCACCAGCAATCGGGACTACACAGATACGCAGTATTTT. V and J are TRBV15 and TRBJ2-3; 7 nucleotides line up with TRBD2. Germline V gene data show CDR1 as LNHNV and CDR2 as YYDKDF (reference sequence). The CDR3 sequence is 14 residues long. Trimming cost V 4 bases and J 2 bases; bases outside gene matches: 3.

The chain has TRBV20-1 and TRBJ2-7; no clear D. The CDR3 consists of 11 residues. V lost 6 bases to trimming and J lost 7 bases, with 13 bases between them. Germline loops: CDR1 DFQATT, CDR2 SNEGSKA (reference sequence). The CDR3 DNA is TGCAGTGCCCAGAGAGAGGTAGAGCAGTACTTC. Its protein product is CSAQREVEQYF.

The chain combines TRBV2 with TRBJ1-2; D gene uncertain. Germline CDR1 reads SNHLY; CDR2 reads FYNNEI. The CDR3 is 14 residues long. V lost 1 base and J lost 6, with 12 bases in between. The DNA of the CDR3 is TGTGCCAGCAGTGAAGGTCAGACTCACAATGGCTACACCTTC. Encoded protein: CASSEGQTHNGYTF.

A few counts support this clone. This rearrangement joins TRBV6-5 to TRBJ1-4; D gene ambiguous. Per the germline V gene, CDR1 is MNHEY and CDR2 is SVGAGI. The CDR3 sequence is 14 residues long. Trimming stripped 10 bases from V and 8 bases from J, with 20 bases between. The CDR3 coding sequence is TGTGCCACACAAGAAACTCTGGGAGGGGAAAAACTGTTTTTT. This sequence encodes CATQETLGGEKLFF.

This chain connects TRBV28 to TRBJ1-4; 7 nucleotides line up with TRBD1. V was pared by 5 bases and J by 8 bases, with 8 bases of the junction left unmatched. The length of the CDR3 is 14 residues. Per the germline V gene, CDR1 is MDHEN and CDR2 is SYDVKM. The chain's CDR3 is CASSGETGHEKLFF. The CDR3 DNA reads TGTGCCAGCAGTGGAGAGACAGGGCACGAAAAACTGTTTTTT.

This chain connects TRBV6-2 or TRBV6-3 to TRBJ2-2; D is unresolved. Germline values: CDR1 MNHEY, CDR2 SVGEGT. The V gene lost 5 bases and the J gene lost 5 bases, with 6 bases spanning the gap. The length of the CDR3 is 12 residues. CDR3 sequence reads: CASSPTTGELFF. The CDR3 DNA reads as TGTGCCAGCAGTCCCACTACCGGGGAGCTGTTTTTT.

The chain uses TRBV18 and TRBJ2-3, with D tentatively TRBD2 (7 bases). The CDR3 is 15 amino acids. The germline gives CDR1 KGHSH, CDR2 LQKENI. V was pared by 6 bases and J by 2 bases, with 15 bases between. DNA of the CDR3: TGTGCCAGCTCTCCGGGGGCGGGAGACACAGATACGCAGTATTTT. Amino acids: CASSPGAGDTDTQYF.

The chain combines TRBV20-1 with TRBJ2-3; 8 bases are shared with TRBD2. This CDR3 is built from 16 residues. The germline CDR1 and CDR2 sequences are DFQATT and SNEGSKA (reference sequence). V shed 3 bases, J shed 2 bases, and the junction held 10 bases outside the gene matches. CDR3 region: CSASALAGLNTDTQYF. CDR3 coding DNA: TGCAGTGCTAGTGCGCTAGCGGGCTTAAACACAGATACGCAGTATTTT.